Shown below are 25 T cell receptor beta chains from a single sample sequenced in a study of blood T cell repertoires in COVID-19. Method: immunoSEQ multiplex PCR; TCRdb's copy keeps in-frame clones and lacks some. The sample consists of approximately 500,000 clones, approximately 91% of them appearing once. Source material: peripheral blood. These receptors were obtained from a woman in her 50s with COVID-19, enrolled during active disease.

The chain combines TRBV7-2 with TRBJ2-7; weak D call: TRBD1 (6 bases). Trimming pared 3 bases from V and 3 bases from J, leaving 15 bases between. The CDR3 is made up of 15 amino acids. The germline V gene has CDR1 SGHTA and CDR2 FQGNSA. CDR3 residues: CASSFRGNRFYEQYF. The CDR3 nucleotides are TGTGCCAGCAGCTTCAGGGGTAACAGGTTCTACGAGCAGTACTTC. The full variable domain, with the rest looked up from reference TRBV7-2 and TRBJ2-7, is GAGVSQSPSNKVTEKGKDVELRCDPISGHTALYWYRQSLGQGLEFLIYFQGNSAPDKSGLPSDRFSAERTGGSVSTLTIQRTQQEDSAVYLCASSFRGNRFYEQYFGPGTRLTVT.

CDR3 protein: CASSESTSGGPGEQYF. DNA of the CDR3: TGTGCCAGCAGTGAATCAACTAGCGGGGGGCCCGGTGAGCAGTACTTC. The V and J genes are TRBV25-1 and TRBJ2-7; 12 nucleotides line up with TRBD2. There are 16 residues in the CDR3. V lost 1 base to trimming and J lost 7 bases; unmatched junction nucleotides: 8. CDR1 and CDR2 (germline): MGHDK, SYGVNS.

The rearrangement joins TRBV4-1 to TRBJ2-1; the match to TRBD2 covers 11 bases. V gave up 5 bases and J gave up 6 bases; unmatched junction bases: 9. Germline CDR1 MGHRA, CDR2 YSYEKL. There are 16 residues in the CDR3. CDR3: CASSSRLAGRFNEQFF. The CDR3 nucleotides read TGCGCCAGCAGCTCCCGACTAGCGGGGCGGTTCAATGAGCAGTTCTTC.

The count of this clone is one. The rearrangement joins TRBV24-1 to TRBJ2-2; D gene unclear. V lost 3 bases, J lost 8 bases, and 9 bases lay in between. The germline V gene has CDR1 KGHDR and CDR2 SFDVKD. This CDR3 region has 13 residues. CDR3 bases: TGTGCCACCAGTGATCGATCGAGGGGGGAGCTGTTTTTT. It encodes CATSDRSRGELFF.

The chain combines TRBV15 with TRBJ1-1, with unresolved D. The germline V and J ends were trimmed by 0 bases and 1 base, with 9 bases remaining between them. Germline CDR1 is LNHNV and CDR2 is YYDKDF (reference sequence). This CDR3 region has 15 residues. The CDR3 bases are TGTGCCACCAGCAGAGACATCCCCAGGAACACTGAAGCTTTCTTT. It specifies CATSRDIPRNTEAFF.

The chain has TRBV19 and TRBJ1-2; TRBD1 aligns across 7 bases. CDR3 length: 17 residues. V lost 5 bases, J lost 4 bases, and 16 bases stayed unmatched. Germline V gene sequence: CDR1 LNHDA, CDR2 SQIVND (reference sequence). The chain's CDR3 is CASSAPGTVSPGYGYTF. The DNA of the CDR3 is TGTGCCAGTAGTGCACCCGGGACAGTCTCCCCTGGCTATGGCTACACCTTC.

The gene calls are TRBV25-1 and TRBJ1-5; possibly TRBD1 for D (6 bases). This CDR3 region has 18 residues. The V gene's germline CDR1 is MGHDK and CDR2 SYGVNS. Trimming removed 7 bases at V and 0 bases at J, with 22 bases between. The CDR3 bases are TGTGCCAGCACCCACCCCCCAGGGGAAGGAGATAGCAATCAGCCCCAGCATTTT. Amino acid sequence: CASTHPPGEGDSNQPQHF.

The chain has TRBV7-6 and TRBJ1-2; no clear D. CDR3 length: 15 amino acids. CDR1 is SGHVS, CDR2 FNYEAQ, per germline. Deletions cut 6 bases from V and 3 bases from J, with 17 bases between. The CDR3 DNA is TGTGCCAGCAGTCCCTCGAGGGCGGTCGACTATGGCTACACCTTC. Translating gives CASSPSRAVDYGYTF.

This chain joins TRBV6-5 and TRBJ1-3; D unresolved. In germline, CDR1 is MNHEY, CDR2 SVGAGI. The CDR3 is 14 residues long. V gave up 7 bases and J gave up 0 bases, with 10 bases separating them. CDR3 bases: TGTGCCAGCAAACAGCTTAACTCTGGAAACACCATATATTTT. Its protein is CASKQLNSGNTIYF.

The rearrangement uses TRBV12-3 or TRBV12-4 and TRBJ1-5, with unresolved D. V was clipped by 3 bases and J by 5 bases, with 8 bases between them. The CDR3 extends over 13 amino acids. In nucleotides, the CDR3 is TGTGCCAGCAGTTTGGGGAGTCATCAGCCCCAGCATTTT. The encoded protein is CASSLGSHQPQHF.

The chain is built from TRBV6-5 and TRBJ2-1, with 7 bases fitting TRBD1. The CDR3 spans 13 residues. V lost 0 bases and J lost 7; bases outside the gene matches: 0. Germline loops: CDR1 MNHEY, CDR2 SVGAGI. Here the CDR3 DNA reads TGTGCCAGCAGTTACTCGACAGGGAATGAGCAGTTCTTC. The encoded protein is CASSYSTGNEQFF.

The chain couples TRBV28 to TRBJ1-4, with D unclear. Per germline, CDR1 MDHEN and CDR2 SYDVKM. Trimming left V 2 bases short and J 4 bases short, with 14 bases between. CDR3 length: 16 amino acids. The CDR3 DNA is TGTGCCAGCAGTTTACCAGTGGCGGGGAATAATGAAAAACTGTTTTTT. Translated, it gives CASSLPVAGNNEKLFF.

The chain carries TRBV11-2 and TRBJ1-3; D possibly corresponds to TRBD1 (6 bases). Germline V gene lookup returns CDR1 SGHAT and CDR2 FQNNGV. The CDR3 is 16 residues long. Trimming pared 7 bases from V and 0 bases from J, leaving 16 bases between. The DNA for the CDR3 is TGTGCCAGCATCCCCCGGGGGGGGCTCTCTGGAAACACCATATATTTT. Encoded protein: CASIPRGGLSGNTIYF.

This clone has just a few counts. The genes are TRBV18 and TRBJ1-1, with 8 positions matching TRBD1. CDR3 length equals 14 residues. V trimming: 4 bases; J trimming: 6 bases; junction bases outside the gene matches: 7. Germline V CDR1 and CDR2: KGHSH, LQKENI. The CDR3 loop reads CASSRGQGFAEAFF. The CDR3 region has the DNA TGTGCCAGCTCACGTGGACAGGGTTTCGCTGAAGCTTTCTTT.

This sequence joins TRBV4-1 and TRBJ1-2; D gene unclear. Germline loops: CDR1 MGHRA, CDR2 YSYEKL. Deletions cut 0 bases from V and 7 bases from J, with 15 bases between. CDR3 size: 15 residues. Here the CDR3 DNA reads TGCGCCAGCAGCCAAGATGAGGGAAGTGTTTTTGGCTACACCTTC. Translating gives CASSQDEGSVFGYTF.

The chain employs TRBV7-3 and TRBJ2-1; tentative D call: TRBD2 (6 bases). The germline V gene has CDR1 SGHTA and CDR2 FQGTGA. This CDR3 spans 17 amino acids. The V end lost 6 bases, the J end lost 0 bases, and 18 bases lay between the germline ends. The CDR3 DNA reads TGTGCCAGCAGGGCAATAACGTCCGGGAGCTCCTACAATGAGCAGTTCTTC. As protein: CASRAITSGSSYNEQFF.

The V call is TRBV10-3, the J call TRBJ2-1, with TRBD2 matching 10 bases. V gave up 2 bases and J gave up 5 bases; unmatched junction bases: 3. This CDR3 is built from 15 residues. The germline CDR1 and CDR2 sequences are ENHRY and SYGVKD. The CDR3 reads CAISETSGANNEQFF. DNA of the CDR3: TGTGCCATCAGTGAGACTAGCGGGGCGAACAATGAGCAGTTCTTC.

The chain is built from TRBV18 and TRBJ2-3; TRBD1 aligns across 12 bases. V trimming: 2 bases; J trimming: 5 bases; junction bases outside the gene matches: 8. Germline values: CDR1 KGHSH, CDR2 LQKENI. This CDR3 contains 17 residues. This CDR3 is CASSPNSGTGGIDTQYF. In DNA form, the CDR3 reads TGTGCCAGCTCACCAAACTCCGGGACAGGGGGCATAGATACGCAGTATTTT. The whole variable domain, filled in from reference TRBV18 and TRBJ2-3, reads NAGVMQNPRHLVRRRGQEARLRCSPMKGHSHVYWYRQLPEEGLKFMVYLQKENIIDESGMPKERFSAEFPKEGPSILRIQQVVRGDSAAYFCASSPNSGTGGIDTQYFGPGTRLTVL.

V gene TRBV24-1 combines with J gene TRBJ1-2; D might be TRBD1 (6 bases). Germline-derived CDR1 and CDR2 are KGHDR and SFDVKD. The V and J ends lost 4 bases and 8 bases respectively, with 13 bases between them. The CDR3 runs 13 residues. CDR3 region: CATSDPRGRGYTF. The CDR3 DNA is TGTGCCACCAGTGACCCCAGGGGAAGGGGCTACACCTTC.

The rearrangement joins TRBV7-2 to TRBJ1-1; 8 positions match TRBD1. This CDR3 comprises 13 residues. Trimming cost V 2 bases and J 10 bases; bases outside gene matches: 6. CDR1 and CDR2 from the germline V gene are SGHTA and FQGNSA. CDR3 sequence: CASSLLTTGAAFF. In DNA form, the CDR3 reads TGTGCCAGCAGCTTATTAACGACAGGGGCAGCTTTCTTT.

This clone was picked up one time. This chain connects TRBV3-1 (or the pseudogene TRBV3-2) to TRBJ1-1, with D hard to call. From germline, CDR1 is LGHDT and CDR2 YNNKEL (reference sequence). This CDR3 contains 14 residues. V lost 5 bases and J lost 8, with 18 bases in between. The CDR3 DNA reads as TGTGCCAGCAGCTCACCTTTCAGAGGCGAGGAAGCTTTCTTT. It yields the protein CASSSPFRGEEAFF.

V gene TRBV7-2 combines with J gene TRBJ1-5; maybe TRBD1 (5 bases). The V gene lost 3 bases and the J gene lost 4 bases, with 10 bases spanning the gap. The germline V gene encodes CDR1 SGHTA and CDR2 FQGNSA. The CDR3 totals 14 residues. The CDR3 nucleotides are TGTGCCAGCAGCTTTTTACAGGAAAATCAGCCCCAGCATTTT. Translation gives CASSFLQENQPQHF.

V is TRBV11-2 and J is TRBJ2-7, with unresolved D. Trimming left V 5 bases short and J 1 base short, with 12 bases between. The CDR3 has 14 amino acids. CDR1 is SGHAT, CDR2 FQNNGV, per germline. The chain's CDR3 is CASSPRVLSYEQYF. The CDR3 DNA is TGTGCCAGCAGCCCTCGGGTCCTTTCCTACGAGCAGTACTTC. The full variable domain, with the rest looked up from reference TRBV11-2 and TRBJ2-7, is EAGVAQSPRYKIIEKRQSVAFWCNPISGHATLYWYQQILGQGPKLLIQFQNNGVVDDSQLPKDRFSAERLKGVDSTLKIQPAKLEDSAVYLCASSPRVLSYEQYFGPGTRLTVT.

The rearrangement joins TRBV30 to TRBJ1-6; D is undetermined. CDR3 length: 13 residues. Germline CDR1 GTSNPN, CDR2 SVGIG (reference sequence). V shed 5 bases and J shed 4 bases, with 9 bases lying between them. DNA for the CDR3: TGTGCCTGGGCCGCCGCGTATAATTCACCCCTCCACTTT. Its protein is CAWAAAYNSPLHF.

CDR3 DNA sequence: TGTGCCAGCAGTCTACTAGCGGGGGGACAGTACGAGCAGTACTTC. Its protein is CASSLLAGGQYEQYF. V usage is TRBV7-2 and J usage is TRBJ2-7; 12 bases line up with TRBD2. CDR3 size: 15 residues. Germline trimming cut 6 bases from V and 4 bases from J; bases unmatched to any gene: 7. Germline V lookup: CDR1 SGHTA, CDR2 FQGNSA.